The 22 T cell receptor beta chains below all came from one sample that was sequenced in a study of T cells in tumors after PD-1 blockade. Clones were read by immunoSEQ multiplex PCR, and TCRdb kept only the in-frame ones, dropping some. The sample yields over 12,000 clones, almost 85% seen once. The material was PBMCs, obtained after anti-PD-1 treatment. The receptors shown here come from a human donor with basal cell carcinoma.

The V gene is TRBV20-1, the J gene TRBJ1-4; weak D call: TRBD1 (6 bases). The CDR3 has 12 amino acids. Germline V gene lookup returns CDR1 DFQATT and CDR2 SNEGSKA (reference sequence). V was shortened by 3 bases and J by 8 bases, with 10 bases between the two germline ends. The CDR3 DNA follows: TGCAGTGCTAGTGGGGGCGGCGAAAAACTGTTTTTT. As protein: CSASGGGEKLFF.

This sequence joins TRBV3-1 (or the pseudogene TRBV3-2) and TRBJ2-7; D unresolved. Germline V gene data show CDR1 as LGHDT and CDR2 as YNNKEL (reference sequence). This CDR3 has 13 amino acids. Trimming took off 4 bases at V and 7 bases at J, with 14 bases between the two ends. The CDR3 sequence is CASSPVRTGEQYF. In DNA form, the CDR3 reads TGTGCCAGCAGCCCCGTTAGGACCGGGGAGCAGTACTTC.

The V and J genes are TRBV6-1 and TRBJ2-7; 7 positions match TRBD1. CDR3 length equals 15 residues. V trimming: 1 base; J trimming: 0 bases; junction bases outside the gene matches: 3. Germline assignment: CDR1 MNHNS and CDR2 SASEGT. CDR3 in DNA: TGTGCCAGCAGTGAAGTGGGGGACAGCTCCTACGAGCAGTACTTC. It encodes CASSEVGDSSYEQYF.

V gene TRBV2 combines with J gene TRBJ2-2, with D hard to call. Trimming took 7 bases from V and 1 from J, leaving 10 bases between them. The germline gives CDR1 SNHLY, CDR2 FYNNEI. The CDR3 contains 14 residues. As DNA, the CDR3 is TGTGCCAGCACCGAGGACGGGAACACCGGGGAGCTGTTTTTT. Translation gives CASTEDGNTGELFF.

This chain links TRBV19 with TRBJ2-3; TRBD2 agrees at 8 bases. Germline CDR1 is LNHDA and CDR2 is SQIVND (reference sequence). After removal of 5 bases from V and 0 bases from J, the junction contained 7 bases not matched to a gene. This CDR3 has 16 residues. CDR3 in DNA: TGTGCCAGTAGTTCGATCACTAGCGGAAGCACAGATACGCAGTATTTT. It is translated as CASSSITSGSTDTQYF.

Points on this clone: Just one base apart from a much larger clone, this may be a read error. The CDR3 loop is CATCYGGAGEGSSYNEQFF. The CDR3 DNA follows: TGTGCCACCTGTTATGGGGGGGCGGGGGAGGGGAGCTCCTACAATGAGCAGTTCTTC. This chain joins TRBV2 and TRBJ2-1, with D possibly matching TRBD2 (7 bases). Germline V gives CDR1 SNHLY, CDR2 FYNNEI. The CDR3 loop spans 19 amino acids. Trimming pared 10 bases from V and 0 bases from J, leaving 28 bases between.

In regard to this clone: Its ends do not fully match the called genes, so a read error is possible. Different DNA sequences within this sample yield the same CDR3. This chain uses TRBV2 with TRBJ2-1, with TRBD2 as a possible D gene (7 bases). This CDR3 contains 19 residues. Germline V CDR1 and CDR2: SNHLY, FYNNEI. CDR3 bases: TGTCCCAGCTGTGATGGGTGGGCGGGGGCGGGGAGCTCCTACAATGAGCAGTTCTTC. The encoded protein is CPSCDGWAGAGSSYNEQFF.

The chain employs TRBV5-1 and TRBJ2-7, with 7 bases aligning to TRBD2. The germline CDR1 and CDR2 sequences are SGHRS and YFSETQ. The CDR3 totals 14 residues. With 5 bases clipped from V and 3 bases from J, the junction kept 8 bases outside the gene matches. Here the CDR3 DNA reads TGCGCCAGCAGTCGGCAAGCGGGAAACTACGAGCAGTACTTC. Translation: CASSRQAGNYEQYF. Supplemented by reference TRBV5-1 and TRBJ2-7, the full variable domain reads KAGVTQTPRYLIKTRGQQVTLSCSPISGHRSVSWYQQTPGQGLQFLFEYFSETQRNKGNFPGRFSGRQFSNSRSEMNVSTLELGDSALYLCASSRQAGNYEQYFGPGTRLTVT.

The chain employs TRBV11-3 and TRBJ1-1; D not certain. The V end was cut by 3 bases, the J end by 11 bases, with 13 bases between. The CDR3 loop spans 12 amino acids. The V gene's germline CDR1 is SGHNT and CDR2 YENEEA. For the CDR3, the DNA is TGTGCCAGCAGCTTTAATGCGGGAATGGCTTTCTTT. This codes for CASSFNAGMAFF.

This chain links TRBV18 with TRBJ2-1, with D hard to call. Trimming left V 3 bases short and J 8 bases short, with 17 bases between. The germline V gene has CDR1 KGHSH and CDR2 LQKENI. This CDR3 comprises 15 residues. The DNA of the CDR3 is TGTGCCAGCTCACCGGGCTCGAATAGTTTTCATGAGCAGTTCTTC. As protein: CASSPGSNSFHEQFF. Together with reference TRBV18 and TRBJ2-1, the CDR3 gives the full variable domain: NAGVMQNPRHLVRRRGQEARLRCSPMKGHSHVYWYRQLPEEGLKFMVYLQKENIIDESGMPKERFSAEFPKEGPSILRIQQVVRGDSAAYFCASSPGSNSFHEQFFGPGTRLTVL.

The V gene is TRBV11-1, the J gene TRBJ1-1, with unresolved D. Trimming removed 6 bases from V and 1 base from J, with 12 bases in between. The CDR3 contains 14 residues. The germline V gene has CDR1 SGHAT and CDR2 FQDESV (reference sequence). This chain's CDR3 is CASSQKWGNTEAFF. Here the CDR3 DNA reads TGTGCCAGCAGTCAAAAGTGGGGGAACACTGAAGCTTTCTTT. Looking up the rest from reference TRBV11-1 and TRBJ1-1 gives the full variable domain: EAEVAQSPRYKITEKSQAVAFWCDPISGHATLYWYRQILGQGPELLVQFQDESVVDDSQLPKDRFSAERLKGVDSTLKIQPAELGDSAMYLCASSQKWGNTEAFFGQGTRLTVV.

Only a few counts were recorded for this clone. The CDR3 sequence: CASTGSPLGEQYF. In DNA, the CDR3 is TGTGCCAGCACGGGGTCACCCCTGGGGGAGCAGTACTTC. The chain combines TRBV2 with TRBJ2-7, with D perhaps TRBD2 (5 bases). The CDR3 sequence is 13 residues long. The V and J ends lost 7 bases and 7 bases respectively, with 17 bases between them. CDR1 is SNHLY, CDR2 FYNNEI, per germline. Drawing the rest from reference TRBV2 and TRBJ2-7, the complete variable domain is EPEVTQTPSHQVTQMGQEVILRCVPISNHLYFYWYRQILGQKVEFLVSFYNNEISEKSEIFDDQFSVERPDGSNFTLKIRSTKLEDSAMYFCASTGSPLGEQYFGPGTRLTVT.

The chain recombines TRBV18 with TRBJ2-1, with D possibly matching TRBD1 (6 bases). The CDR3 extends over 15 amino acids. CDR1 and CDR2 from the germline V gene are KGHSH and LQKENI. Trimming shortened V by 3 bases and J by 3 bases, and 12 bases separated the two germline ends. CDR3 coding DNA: TGTGCCAGCTCACCCCCCGACAGGAGCTACAATGAGCAGTTCTTC. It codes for CASSPPDRSYNEQFF. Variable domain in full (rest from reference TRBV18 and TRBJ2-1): NAGVMQNPRHLVRRRGQEARLRCSPMKGHSHVYWYRQLPEEGLKFMVYLQKENIIDESGMPKERFSAEFPKEGPSILRIQQVVRGDSAAYFCASSPPDRSYNEQFFGPGTRLTVL.

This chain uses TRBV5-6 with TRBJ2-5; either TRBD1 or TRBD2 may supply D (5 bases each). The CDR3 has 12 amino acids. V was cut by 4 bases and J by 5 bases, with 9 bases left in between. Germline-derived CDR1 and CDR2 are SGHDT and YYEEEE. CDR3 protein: CASSVWGETQYF. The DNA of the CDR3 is TGTGCCAGCAGCGTTTGGGGGGAGACCCAGTACTTC.

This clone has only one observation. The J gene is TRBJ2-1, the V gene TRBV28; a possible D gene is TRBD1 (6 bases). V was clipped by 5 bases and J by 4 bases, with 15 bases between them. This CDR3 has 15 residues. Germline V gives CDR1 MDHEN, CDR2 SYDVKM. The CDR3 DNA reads TGTGCCAGCAGTCCCACCGGGACACAATACAATGAGCAGTTCTTC. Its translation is CASSPTGTQYNEQFF. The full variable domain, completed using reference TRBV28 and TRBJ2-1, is DVKVTQSSRYLVKRTGEKVFLECVQDMDHENMFWYRQDPGLGLRLIYFSYDVKMKEKGDIPEGYSVSREKKERFSLILESASTNQTSMYLCASSPTGTQYNEQFFGPGTRLTVL.

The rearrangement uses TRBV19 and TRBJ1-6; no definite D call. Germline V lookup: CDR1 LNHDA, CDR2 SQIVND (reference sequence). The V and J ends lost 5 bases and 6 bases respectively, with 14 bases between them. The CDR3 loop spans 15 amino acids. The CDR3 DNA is TGTGCCAGTAGTCGTCAGGCTGGCCCTAATTCACCCCTCCACTTT. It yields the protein CASSRQAGPNSPLHF.

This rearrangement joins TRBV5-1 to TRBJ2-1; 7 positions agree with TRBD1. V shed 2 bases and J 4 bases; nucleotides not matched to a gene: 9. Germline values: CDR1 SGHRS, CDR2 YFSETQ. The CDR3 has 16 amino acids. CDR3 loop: CASSFERGQIYNEQFF. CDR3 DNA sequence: TGCGCCAGCAGCTTTGAAAGGGGGCAAATTTACAATGAGCAGTTCTTC.

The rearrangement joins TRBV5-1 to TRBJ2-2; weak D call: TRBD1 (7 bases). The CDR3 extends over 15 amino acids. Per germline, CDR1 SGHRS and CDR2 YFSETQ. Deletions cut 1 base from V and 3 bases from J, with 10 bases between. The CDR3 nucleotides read TGCGCCAGCAGCTTGCAGGGGGGCGACACCGGGGAGCTGTTTTTT. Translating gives CASSLQGGDTGELFF. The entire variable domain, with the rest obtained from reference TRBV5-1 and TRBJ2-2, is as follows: KAGVTQTPRYLIKTRGQQVTLSCSPISGHRSVSWYQQTPGQGLQFLFEYFSETQRNKGNFPGRFSGRQFSNSRSEMNVSTLELGDSALYLCASSLQGGDTGELFFGEGSRLTVL.

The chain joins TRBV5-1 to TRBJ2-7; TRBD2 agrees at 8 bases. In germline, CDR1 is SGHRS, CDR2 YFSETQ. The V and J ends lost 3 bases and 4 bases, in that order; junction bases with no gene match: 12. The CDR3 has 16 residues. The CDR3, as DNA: TGCGCCAGCAGCTCCACCGGGACTAGTCGGTTGTACGAGCAGTACTTC. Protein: CASSSTGTSRLYEQYF.

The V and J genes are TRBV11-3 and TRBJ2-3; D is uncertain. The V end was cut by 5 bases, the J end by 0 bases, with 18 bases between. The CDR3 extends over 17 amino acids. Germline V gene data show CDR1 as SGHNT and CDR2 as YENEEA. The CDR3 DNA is TGTGCCAGCAGCCCCCGAATGGGCATTTATAGCACAGATACGCAGTATTTT. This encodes CASSPRMGIYSTDTQYF. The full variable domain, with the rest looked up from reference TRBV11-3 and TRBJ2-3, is EAGVVQSPRYKIIEKKQPVAFWCNPISGHNTLYWYLQNLGQGPELLIRYENEEAVDDSQLPKDRFSAERLKGVDSTLKIQPAELGDSAVYLCASSPRMGIYSTDTQYFGPGTRLTVL.

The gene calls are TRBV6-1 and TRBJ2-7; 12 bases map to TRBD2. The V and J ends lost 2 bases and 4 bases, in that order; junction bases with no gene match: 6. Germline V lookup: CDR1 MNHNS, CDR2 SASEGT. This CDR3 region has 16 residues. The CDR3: CASSEIGLAGWYEQYF. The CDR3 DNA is TGTGCCAGCAGTGAAATTGGACTAGCGGGATGGTACGAGCAGTACTTC.

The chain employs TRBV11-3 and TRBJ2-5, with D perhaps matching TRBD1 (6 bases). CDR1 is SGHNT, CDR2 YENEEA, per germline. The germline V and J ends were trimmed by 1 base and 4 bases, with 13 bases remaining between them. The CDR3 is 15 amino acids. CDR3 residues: CASSLVVRGAETQYF. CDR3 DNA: TGTGCCAGCAGCTTAGTCGTCAGGGGAGCAGAGACCCAGTACTTC.